This T cell receptor (beta chain) comes out of a study of blood T cell repertoires in COVID-19. V was trimmed by 6 bases and J by 8 bases, leaving 13 bases between them. From germline, CDR1 is MNHEY and CDR2 SMNVEV (reference sequence). CDR3 length: 12 residues. Under the authors' procedure: Amplifying reference gene primers gave estimates of nucleated cell counts. This table comes from immunoSEQ multiplex PCR, and its TCRdb copy is limited to in-frame clones, with some not included. D and trimming come from the DNA, and the V and J calls and clone size come from that table. The sample contains around 62,000 clones, 80% to 90% of which appear only once. Seattle patient enrollment occurred during active infection, with longitudinal follow-up thereafter.

The clonotype originates from a woman between 55 and 75 years old with COVID-19, enrolled during active disease. Sequenced sample: peripheral blood. The chain is built from TRBV27 and TRBJ1-2; tentatively, D is TRBD1 (6 bases). The CDR3 DNA reads as TGTGCCAGCAGCACACAGGGCATCGGCTACACCTTC. Protein sequence: CASSTQGIGYTF.